These T cell receptor beta chains were read from a single sample in a study of T cell responses to AZD1222 COVID-19 vaccine. Sequencing used immunoSEQ multiplex PCR; TCRdb keeps in-frame clones, though not all of them. The table lists 150,000 or so clones, approximately 91% of them singletons. The sequencing here drew on peripheral blood, taken 28 days after the second AZD1222 dose. Receptor source: an adult who received the AZD1222 COVID-19 vaccine. CDR3s include the opening cysteine and the closing phenylalanine or tryptophan. The D gene is left open where the match is weak. Only part of the rows carry a size: once, few, many, or a class if the clone is expanded.

-	TRBV14	TRBJ1-2	13	-	TGTGCCAGCAGCCCAGGACATGGCTATGGCTACACCTTC	CASSPGHGYGYTF
-	TRBV30	TRBJ1-1	11	-	TGTGCCTGGAGTGCCGCAATGGAAGCTTTCTTT	CAWSAAMEAFF
-	TRBV7-3	TRBJ2-3	13	-	TGTGCCAGCAGCTTCTCTAGCACAGATACGCAGTATTTT	CASSFSSTDTQYF
TRBD1	TRBV30	TRBJ1-2	15	-	TGTGCCTCCCGCCCCAGGGGGCGTTACGACTATGGCTACACCTTC	CASRPRGRYDYGYTF
-	TRBV5-1	TRBJ2-7	16	-	TGCGCCAGCAGCCCAACGGTAGGGACACCCTCCTACGAGCAGTACTTC	CASSPTVGTPSYEQYF
TRBD1	TRBV9	TRBJ1-5	18	-	TGTGCCAGCAGCGTAAAGCCGGGACAGGGGATTCGCGATCAGCCCCAGCATTTT	CASSVKPGQGIRDQPQHF
TRBD1	TRBV28	TRBJ2-5	15	once	TGTGCCAGCAGCTGGACCGGACAGGGAGAGGAGACCCAGTACTTC	CASSWTGQGEETQYF
TRBD2	TRBV7-8	TRBJ2-1	20	-	TGTGCCAGCAGCTTGAAATCCGGGACTAGCGGGAGGGGGTCCTACAATGAGCAGTTCTTC	CASSLKSGTSGRGSYNEQFF
TRBD2	TRBV24-1	TRBJ2-1	16	-	TGTGCCACCAGTGATTTGCCCGGGAGGGGGGGCAATGAGCAGTTCTTC	CATSDLPGRGGNEQFF
-	TRBV12-3/TRBV12-4	TRBJ1-1	12	-	TGTGCCAGCAGTTTAGTGGGGTTTGAAGCTTTCTTT	CASSLVGFEAFF
-	TRBV2	TRBJ1-2	13	few	TGTGCCAGCACTGCCCAAGGAATCTATGGCTACACCTTC	CASTAQGIYGYTF
-	TRBV6-2/TRBV6-3	TRBJ2-2	16	-	TGTGCCAGCAGTTACCTACTAGTACCGGACACCGGGGAGCTGTTTTTT	CASSYLLVPDTGELFF
-	TRBV7-9	TRBJ1-5	15	-	TGTGCCAGCAGCTCAACGGGGGGAAGCAATCAGCCCCAGCATTTT	CASSSTGGSNQPQHF
-	TRBV12-3/TRBV12-4	TRBJ2-1	13	-	TGTGCCATAAAGCGGGTCTCCTACAATGAGCAGTTCTTC	CAIKRVSYNEQFF
TRBD2	TRBV23-1	TRBJ2-7	17	-	TGCGCCAGCAGTCAATCGGGAGCGGGAGGTCACTTATGGGAGCAGTACTTC	CASSQSGAGGHLWEQYF
-	TRBV27	TRBJ2-7	16	-	TGTGCCAGCAGGCCCGGGACGGGGAGAGGTGGACACGAGCAGTACTTC	CASRPGTGRGGHEQYF
-	TRBV7-9	TRBJ1-5	13	once	TGTGCCAGCAGGTCAGGGTGGGATCAGCCCCAGCATTTT	CASRSGWDQPQHF
-	TRBV6-6	TRBJ1-5	16	-	TGTGCCAGCAGTTACTCTCATCCAGCTAGCAATCAGCCCCAGCATTTT	CASSYSHPASNQPQHF
-	TRBV5-1	TRBJ2-7	13	-	TGCGCCAGCAGCTCGGACCTCACGCGGGAGCAGTACTTC	CASSSDLTREQYF
-	TRBV5-1	TRBJ2-5	14	-	TGCGCCAGCAGCTTCAATGGAGCGGGAGAGACCCAGTACTTC	CASSFNGAGETQYF
-	TRBV20-1	TRBJ1-2	13	-	TGCAGTGCCAGTTCGGACGGAGACTATGGCTACACCTTC	CSASSDGDYGYTF
TRBD2	TRBV19	TRBJ2-3	16	-	TGTGCCAGTAGTCCCGGGACTAGCAGGAGCACAGATACGCAGTATTTT	CASSPGTSRSTDTQYF
TRBD1	TRBV5-1	TRBJ2-1	13	-	TGCGCCAGCAGCTTGGCCAAGACAGGGGAGCAGTTCTTC	CASSLAKTGEQFF
TRBD1	TRBV15	TRBJ2-3	14	-	TGTGCCACCAGCCGGGACAGGCCCCCAGATACGCAGTATTTT	CATSRDRPPDTQYF
-	TRBV5-1	TRBJ1-4	14	-	TGCGCCAGCAGCTTGGTCGGGGGGAGTGAAAAACTGTTTTTT	CASSLVGGSEKLFF
TRBD2	TRBV18	TRBJ2-5	14	-	TGTGCCAGCTCGGGGCTAGCGGGCCCCGAGACCCAGTACTTC	CASSGLAGPETQYF
-	TRBV7-9	TRBJ2-4	13	once	TGTGCCAGCAGCTTCGCAGGGTTAAACATTCAGTACTTC	CASSFAGLNIQYF
-	TRBV2	TRBJ1-5	14	-	TGTGCCTGCCAGGGAAAACTTAGCAATCAGCCCCAGCATTTT	CACQGKLSNQPQHF
TRBD2	TRBV19	TRBJ2-7	13	-	TGTGCCAGTAGAATGCGGGAGGGCTACGAGCAGTACTTC	CASRMREGYEQYF
-	TRBV12-3/TRBV12-4	TRBJ1-5	13	-	TGTGCCAGCAGTTTTGGGGGGGACCAGCCCCAGCATTTT	CASSFGGDQPQHF
-	TRBV7-6	TRBJ2-7	16	-	TGTGCCAGCAGCTGGGGGGGCTCCGGGACCACCTACGAGCAGTACTTC	CASSWGGSGTTYEQYF
-	TRBV28	TRBJ2-2	16	-	TGTGCCAGCAGTTTTTCTGGGCGGGGGAACACCGGGGAGCTGTTTTTT	CASSFSGRGNTGELFF
-	TRBV2	TRBJ2-7	12	-	TGTGCCAGCGCGGTCACCCCTGATGAGCAGTACTTC	CASAVTPDEQYF
-	TRBV7-8	TRBJ1-5	13	-	TGTGCCAGCAGCTTTTCACAGAATCAGCCCCAGCATTTT	CASSFSQNQPQHF
TRBD1	TRBV6-5	TRBJ1-3	15	-	TGTGCCAGCAGTTGGGACAGGGGGTCCGGAAACACCATATATTTT	CASSWDRGSGNTIYF
-	TRBV29-1	TRBJ2-7	12	-	TGCAGCGCTCTCGATGGACCCGGCGAGCAGTACTTC	CSALDGPGEQYF
-	TRBV27	TRBJ2-5	14	-	TGTGCCAGCAGTGCAGGGCCCTTAACAGAGACCCAGTACTTC	CASSAGPLTETQYF
-	TRBV30	TRBJ2-5	12	-	TGTGCCTGGAGTGGCGCCGGGGAGACCCAGTACTTC	CAWSGAGETQYF
-	TRBV6-4	TRBJ2-1	15	few	TGTGCCAGCAGTGACTCTAGCGGCTCCTACAATGAGCAGTTCTTC	CASSDSSGSYNEQFF
-	TRBV29-1	TRBJ2-3	13	-	TGCAGCGTTGAGCAAAGTCCCCCAGATACGCAGTATTTT	CSVEQSPPDTQYF
-	TRBV18	TRBJ2-7	13	-	TGTGCCAGCTCACCCCCAGGTCTCTACGAGCAGTACTTC	CASSPPGLYEQYF
-	TRBV5-1	TRBJ2-4	15	-	TGCGCCAGCAGCTTGGAGGATCTAGCCAAAAACATTCAGTACTTC	CASSLEDLAKNIQYF
-	TRBV3-1/TRBV3-2	TRBJ2-2	15	-	TGTGCCAGCAGCCAAGGGAGGGCCAACACCGGGGAGCTGTTTTTT	CASSQGRANTGELFF